The 16 T cell receptor beta chains below were found in one sample sequenced in a study of radiotherapy plus CTLA-4 blockade in lung cancer. Libraries were prepared by immunoSEQ multiplex PCR; TCRdb keeps only in-frame clonotypes and omits some of them. The sample contains about 120,000 clones, about nine tenths of which appear only once. The sequenced sample was peripheral blood, obtained from a patient treated with radiotherapy plus ipilimumab. All receptors come from a human donor with non-small cell lung cancer that progressed on radiotherapy plus ipilimumab.

This clone has only one observation. The rearrangement links TRBV6-5 to TRBJ2-3; D tentatively fits TRBD1 or TRBD2 (5 bases each). Germline V gene lookup returns CDR1 MNHEY and CDR2 SVGAGI. This CDR3 is 15 amino acids long. Trimming took 0 bases from V and 8 from J, leaving 15 bases between them. CDR3 sequence reads: CASSYSPPLGGTQYF. The CDR3 DNA reads TGTGCCAGCAGTTACTCCCCCCCTCTTGGGGGTACGCAGTATTTT.

CDR3 DNA sequence: TGTGCCAGCAGCTTATCGAGGGGAGCGGACACTGAAGCTTTCTTT. Protein product: CASSLSRGADTEAFF. V and J are TRBV7-6 and TRBJ1-1, with D possibly TRBD1 on 5 matching bases. With 2 bases removed from V and 3 bases from J, the gap between germline ends came to 13 bases. CDR1 is SGHVS, CDR2 FNYEAQ, per germline. The CDR3 has 15 residues.

V gene TRBV5-1 combines with J gene TRBJ2-4; the match to TRBD1 covers 7 bases. V lost 4 bases to trimming and J lost 5 bases; unmatched junction nucleotides: 12. Per germline, CDR1 SGHRS and CDR2 YFSETQ. There are 16 residues in the CDR3. The CDR3 bases are TGCGCCAGCAGCACGACAGGGACCGGCGTCGAAAACATTCAGTACTTC. Translating it yields CASSTTGTGVENIQYF.

The V gene is TRBV9, the J gene TRBJ2-3; 8 bases align to TRBD2. Losses at the gene ends were 2 bases for V and 4 bases for J; bases not matched to a gene: 15. CDR1 and CDR2 (germline): SGDLS, YYNGEE. CDR3 size: 18 residues. The CDR3 DNA follows: TGTGCCAGCAGCGTTTCTCCCGGGACTAGAGTAGCTCCAGATACGCAGTATTTT. Its translation is CASSVSPGTRVAPDTQYF.

The CDR3 sequence: CASGPDRSLLAFF. The CDR3, as DNA: TGTGCCAGCGGACCAGACAGGTCCCTTCTGGCTTTCTTT. The chain uses TRBV6-1 and TRBJ1-1, with a possible D match to TRBD1 (6 bases). Germline loops: CDR1 MNHNS, CDR2 SASEGT. The CDR3 spans 13 residues. Trimming took off 8 bases at V and 11 bases at J, with 21 bases between the two ends.

V and J are TRBV29-1 and TRBJ1-1; TRBD1 matches at 10 bases. Trimming took 3 bases from V and 0 from J; bases not matched to a gene: 7. The CDR3 consists of 16 residues. Germline loops: CDR1 SQVTM, CDR2 ANQGSEA. The CDR3, as DNA: TGCAGCGTTGAGGGACAGGGGTTTGGGTTGAACACTGAAGCTTTCTTT. This gives the protein CSVEGQGFGLNTEAFF.

The rearrangement links TRBV5-4 to TRBJ2-5, with D possibly being TRBD2 (6 bases). Trimming stripped 4 bases from V and 3 bases from J, with 13 bases between. The CDR3 spans 14 residues. CDR1 is SGHNT, CDR2 YYREEE, per germline (reference sequence). As DNA, the CDR3 is TGTGCCAGCAGCCCCGGGACTCTTAAAGAGACCCAGTACTTC. Protein product: CASSPGTLKETQYF.

The sample holds a few counts of this clone. This chain joins TRBV30 and TRBJ1-1; D call uncertain. Germline V gives CDR1 GTSNPN, CDR2 SVGIG (reference sequence). V dropped 2 bases and J dropped 3 bases, with 7 bases sitting between them. The CDR3 is 12 amino acids. Written as DNA, the CDR3 is TGTGCCTGGAGTTCCCGGGACACTGAAGCTTTCTTT. The encoded protein is CAWSSRDTEAFF. The whole variable domain, remainder taken from reference TRBV30 and TRBJ1-1, is SQTIHQWPATLVQPVGSPLSLECTVEGTSNPNLYWYRQAAGRGLQLLFYSVGIGQISSEVPQNLSASRPQDRQFILSSKKLLLSDSGFYLCAWSSRDTEAFFGQGTRLTVV.

The chain employs TRBV11-2 and TRBJ2-1; D call uncertain. In germline, CDR1 is SGHAT, CDR2 FQNNGV. The germline V and J ends were trimmed by 4 bases and 9 bases, with 19 bases remaining between them. This CDR3 comprises 15 residues. The CDR3 loop reads CASSSYLDGYGEQFF. The CDR3 DNA sequence: TGTGCCAGCAGCTCGTACTTAGACGGGTATGGTGAGCAGTTCTTC.

The CDR3 loop is CASSLARSRATYEQYF. For the CDR3, the DNA is TGTGCCAGCAGCTTGGCCAGGTCCAGGGCGACCTACGAGCAGTACTTC. V and J are TRBV5-4 and TRBJ2-7; the D gene is possibly TRBD1 (5 bases). Per the germline V gene, CDR1 is SGHNT and CDR2 is YYREEE (reference sequence). The V and J ends lost 0 bases and 2 bases respectively, with 15 bases between them. This CDR3 is 16 amino acids long. The variable domain in full, completed from reference TRBV5-4 and TRBJ2-7, reads ETGVTQSPTHLIKTRGQQVTLRCSSQSGHNTVSWYQQALGQGPQFIFQYYREEENGRGNFPPRFSGLQFPNYSSELNVNALELDDSALYLCASSLARSRATYEQYFGPGTRLTVT.

V and J are TRBV28 and TRBJ1-2, with D hard to call. V lost 2 bases, J lost 4 bases, and 11 bases lay in between. The length of the CDR3 is 14 residues. Germline CDR1 is MDHEN and CDR2 is SYDVKM. Written as DNA, the CDR3 is TGTGCCAGCAGTTTAGCCAGAGACTCCTATGGCTACACCTTC. This codes for CASSLARDSYGYTF.

This clone was seen once. This chain joins TRBV19 and TRBJ2-6, with 8 positions matching TRBD1. V gave up 6 bases and J gave up 4 bases; unmatched junction bases: 8. CDR1 and CDR2 (germline): LNHDA, SQIVND (reference sequence). CDR3 length equals 16 residues. This CDR3 reads CASRTGADGGANVLTF. Here the CDR3 DNA reads TGTGCCAGTAGGACAGGGGCCGACGGAGGGGCCAACGTCCTGACTTTC. The entire variable domain, with the rest obtained from reference TRBV19 and TRBJ2-6, is as follows: DGGITQSPKYLFRKEGQNVTLSCEQNLNHDAMYWYRQDPGQGLRLIYYSQIVNDFQKGDIAEGYSVSREKKESFPLTVTSAQKNPTAFYLCASRTGADGGANVLTFGAGSRLTVL.

This sequence joins TRBV7-9 and TRBJ1-4, with D maybe TRBD1 (5 bases). Per germline, CDR1 SEHNR and CDR2 FQNEAQ (reference sequence). V was clipped by 5 bases and J by 0 bases, with 13 bases between them. The CDR3 sequence is 16 residues long. In DNA form, the CDR3 reads TGTGCCAGCAGCCGGGACGGAGCTTCAACTAATGAAAAACTGTTTTTT. Translated: CASSRDGASTNEKLFF.

The V call is TRBV18, the J call TRBJ2-5; the D call may be TRBD1 or TRBD2 (6 bases each). This CDR3 region has 15 residues. V lost 3 bases and J lost 3, with 14 bases in between. CDR1 and CDR2 (germline): KGHSH, LQKENI. The CDR3 reads CASSPLGAGKETQYF. The DNA for the CDR3 is TGTGCCAGCTCACCCCTGGGGGCGGGGAAAGAGACCCAGTACTTC.

This clone was detected a few times. V and J are TRBV28 and TRBJ1-2, with 7 bases lining up with TRBD1. With 6 bases clipped from V and 2 bases from J, the junction kept 3 bases outside the gene matches. The CDR3 extends over 13 amino acids. From germline, CDR1 is MDHEN and CDR2 SYDVKM. The CDR3 DNA sequence: TGTGCCAGCAGCCAGACAGGGAACTATGGCTACACCTTC. Translated, it gives CASSQTGNYGYTF.

The chain has TRBV5-1 and TRBJ1-1; weak D call: TRBD1 (6 bases). V dropped 3 bases and J dropped 0 bases, with 15 bases sitting between them. The CDR3 spans 16 residues. The V gene's germline CDR1 is SGHRS and CDR2 YFSETQ. The CDR3 sequence: CASSYSGARMNTEAFF. Here the CDR3 DNA reads TGCGCCAGCAGCTATTCGGGGGCCCGCATGAACACTGAAGCTTTCTTT.